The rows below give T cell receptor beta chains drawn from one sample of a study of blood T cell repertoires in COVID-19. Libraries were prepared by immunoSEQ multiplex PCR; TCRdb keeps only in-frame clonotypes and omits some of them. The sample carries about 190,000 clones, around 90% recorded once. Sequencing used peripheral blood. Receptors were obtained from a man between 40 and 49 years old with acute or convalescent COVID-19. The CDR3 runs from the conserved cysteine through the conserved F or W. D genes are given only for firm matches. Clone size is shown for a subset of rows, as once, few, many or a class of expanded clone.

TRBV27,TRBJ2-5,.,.,TGTGCCAGCAGTTTAGGCCAGGGGGGCGAGACCCAGTACTTC,CASSLGQGGETQYF
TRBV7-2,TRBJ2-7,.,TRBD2,TGTGCCAGCAGCTTAGCTAGCGGGGTCTACGAGCAGTACTTC,CASSLASGVYEQYF
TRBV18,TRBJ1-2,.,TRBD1,TGTGCCAGCTCACGGGATGGGACAGGGTATGGCTACACCTTC,CASSRDGTGYGYTF
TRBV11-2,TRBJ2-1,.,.,TGTGCCAGCAGCCCCGTAGCGTTTCGAGAGCAGTTCTTC,CASSPVAFREQFF
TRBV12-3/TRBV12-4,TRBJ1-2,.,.,TGTGCCAGCAGTTTTTCAGATGTACCTGGCTACACCTTC,CASSFSDVPGYTF
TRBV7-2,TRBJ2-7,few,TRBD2,TGTGCCAGCAGCTTAGGGTTTACTAGCGTCAGGACCTACGAGCAGTACTTC,CASSLGFTSVRTYEQYF
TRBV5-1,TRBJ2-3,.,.,TGCGCCAGCAGCCGAGGGAACTCGGCGTCAGATACGCAGTATTTT,CASSRGNSASDTQYF
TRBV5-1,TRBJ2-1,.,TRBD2,TGCGCCAGCAGCTCCCAGACTAGCGGGGGATATGAGCAGTTCTTC,CASSSQTSGGYEQFF
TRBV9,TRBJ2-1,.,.,TGTGCCAGCAGCGTAGCTACAGATTCCTACAATGAGCAGTTCTTC,CASSVATDSYNEQFF
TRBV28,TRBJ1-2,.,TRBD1,TGTGCCAGCAGTTTTAGGGACAGGGGACCTTTCTATGGCTACACCTTC,CASSFRDRGPFYGYTF
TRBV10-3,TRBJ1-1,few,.,TGTGCCATCAGTGAAAATCGGGCTGAAGCTTTCTTT,CAISENRAEAFF
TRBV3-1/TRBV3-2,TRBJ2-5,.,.,TGTGCCAGCAGCCAGCTTCTAGCTTTGGGAGAGACCCAGTACTTC,CASSQLLALGETQYF
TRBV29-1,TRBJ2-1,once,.,TGCAGCGTTGGAGGGACTGACTACAATGAGCAGTTCTTC,CSVGGTDYNEQFF
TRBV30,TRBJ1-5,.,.,TGTGCCTGGAGTGGGGGAGGAGGGGAGGGCAATCAGCCCCAGCATTTT,CAWSGGGGEGNQPQHF
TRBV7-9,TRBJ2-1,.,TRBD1,TGTGCCAGCAGCTTATTACCCAAGGCAGGGGGCGATGAGCAGTTCTTC,CASSLLPKAGGDEQFF
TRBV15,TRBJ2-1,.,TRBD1,TGTGCCACCAGCAGGGGACAGGGCTACAATGAGCAGTTCTTC,CATSRGQGYNEQFF
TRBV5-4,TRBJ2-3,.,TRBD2,TGTGCCAGCAGCCTACTAGCGGGGGGCACAGATACGCAGTATTTT,CASSLLAGGTDTQYF
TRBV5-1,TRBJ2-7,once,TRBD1,TGCGCCAGCAGCTCGGGCCCCTCAGGGGGCGAGCAGTACTTC,CASSSGPSGGEQYF
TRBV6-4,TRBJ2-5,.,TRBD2,TGTGCCAGCAGAGAGGGAGCGGGGCGAGGGACCCAGTACTTC,CASREGAGRGTQYF
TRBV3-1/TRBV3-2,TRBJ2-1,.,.,TGTGCCAGCAGCCAAGAAGGGAGAAGACCCTCCTACAATGAGCAGTTCTTC,CASSQEGRRPSYNEQFF
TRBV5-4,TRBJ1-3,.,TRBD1,TGTGCCAGCACGGACAGGGCTGGAAACACCATATATTTT,CASTDRAGNTIYF
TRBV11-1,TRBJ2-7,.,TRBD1,TGTGCCAGCAGCTGGGACAGGGCTATCGAGCAGTACTTC,CASSWDRAIEQYF
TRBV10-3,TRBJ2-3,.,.,TGTGCCATCAGTTCTAGCACAGATACGCAGTATTTT,CAISSSTDTQYF
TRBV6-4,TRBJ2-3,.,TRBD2,TGTGCCACCGAACTAGCGGGGGCTACTACAGATACGCAGTATTTT,CATELAGATTDTQYF
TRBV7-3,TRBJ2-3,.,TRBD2,TGTGCCAGCAGCTTAACGGCACTAGCGGGGGCAGATACGCAGTATTTT,CASSLTALAGADTQYF
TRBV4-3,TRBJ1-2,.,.,TGCGCCAGCAGCCAAGTAGTAGGGGTTAGTGGCTACACCTTC,CASSQVVGVSGYTF
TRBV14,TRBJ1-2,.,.,TGTGCCAGCAGCCAACGTCGGACATTCGAAGACTATGGCTACACCTTC,CASSQRRTFEDYGYTF
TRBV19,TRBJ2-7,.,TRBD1,TGTGCCAGTAGTAGTCGACAGGGCCATACCCCCTACGAGCAGTACTTC,CASSSRQGHTPYEQYF
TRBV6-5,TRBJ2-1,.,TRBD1,TGTGCCAGCAGTAGACAGGGGTGGGACAATGAGCAGTTCTTC,CASSRQGWDNEQFF
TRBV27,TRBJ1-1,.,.,TGTGCCAGCACCCTTTCCGCGTTGAACACTGAAGCTTTCTTT,CASTLSALNTEAFF
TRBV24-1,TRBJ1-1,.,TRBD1,TGTGCCACCAGTGTCAAAGGGACAGTCAAACCTATGAACACTGAAGCTTTCTTT,CATSVKGTVKPMNTEAFF
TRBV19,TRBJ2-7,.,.,TGTGCCAGTAGTATTAACGGGGCCTACGAGCAGTACTTC,CASSINGAYEQYF
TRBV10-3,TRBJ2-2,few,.,TGTGCCATCAGTGAGTCCGGGACATGGGCCGGGGAGCTGTTTTTT,CAISESGTWAGELFF
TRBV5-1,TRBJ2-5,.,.,TGCGCCAGCAGCTTGGTTGCAGGGTTAGAGACCCAGTACTTC,CASSLVAGLETQYF
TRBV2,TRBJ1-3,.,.,TGTGCCAGCAGTGTTGAGGCGAGCTCTGGAAACACCATATATTTT,CASSVEASSGNTIYF
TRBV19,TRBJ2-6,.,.,TGTGCCAGTAGGGAGTTGGAGGGGAAATTAACTGGGGCCAACGTCCTGACTTTC,CASRELEGKLTGANVLTF
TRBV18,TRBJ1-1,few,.,TGTGCCAGCTCACCCACCAGAGGTAACACTGAAGCTTTCTTT,CASSPTRGNTEAFF
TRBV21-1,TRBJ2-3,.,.,TGTGCCAGCAGGGGGGGTAGAGCTGGCACAGATACGCAGTATTTT,CASRGGRAGTDTQYF
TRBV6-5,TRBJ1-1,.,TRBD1,TGTGCCACGCGCCTACAGGGGGGAGCTGAAGCTTTCTTT,CATRLQGGAEAFF
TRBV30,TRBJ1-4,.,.,TGTGCCTGGAGTGTAGTCAGATCTCTGCCAGCAACTAATGAAAAACTGTTTTTT,CAWSVVRSLPATNEKLFF
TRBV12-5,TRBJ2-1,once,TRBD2,TGTGCTAGTGGTGCACCCGGGACTAGAAACTACAATGAGCAGTTCTTC,CASGAPGTRNYNEQFF
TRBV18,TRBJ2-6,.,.,TGTGCCAGCTCACCACCGCGGGCAGAAAACTCTGGGGCCAACGTCCTGACTTTC,CASSPPRAENSGANVLTF
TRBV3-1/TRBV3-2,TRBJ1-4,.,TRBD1,TGTGCCAGCAGCCCAGAGACAGGGAATAATGAAAAACTGTTTTTT,CASSPETGNNEKLFF
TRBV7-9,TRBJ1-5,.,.,TGTGCCAGCAGCTTAACGGATCAGCCCCAGCATTTT,CASSLTDQPQHF
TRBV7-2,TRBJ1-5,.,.,TGTGCCAGCAGCTCTATATGGAATCAGCCCCAGCATTTT,CASSSIWNQPQHF
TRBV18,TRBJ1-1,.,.,TGTGCCAGCTCCGGGGACAAGAACACTGAAGCTTTCTTT,CASSGDKNTEAFF
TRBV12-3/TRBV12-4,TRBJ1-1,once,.,TGTGCCAGCAGTTTGAAGGGGGACACTGAAGCTTTCTTT,CASSLKGDTEAFF
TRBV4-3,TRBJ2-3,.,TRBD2,TGCGCCAGCAGCCCCACTAGCGGGGGAACTGCAGATACGCAGTATTTT,CASSPTSGGTADTQYF
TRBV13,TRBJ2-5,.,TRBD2,TGTGCCAGCAGCAATAGCGGGGGGGCAGAGACCCAGTACTTC,CASSNSGGAETQYF
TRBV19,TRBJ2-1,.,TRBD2,TGTGCCAGTAGTATCGTAACTAGCGGGGGGGCCGTCTACTATGAGCAGTTCTTC,CASSIVTSGGAVYYEQFF
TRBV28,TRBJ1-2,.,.,TGTGCCAGCAGTAAGATGTCACAGGGAGTAACGTATGGCTACACCTTC,CASSKMSQGVTYGYTF
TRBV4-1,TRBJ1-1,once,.,TGCGCCAGCAGCCAAGATTCGTTAGTAATGAACACTGAAGCTTTCTTT,CASSQDSLVMNTEAFF
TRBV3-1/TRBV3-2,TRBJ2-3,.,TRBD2,TGTGCCAGCAGCCAAGATAGCAGCGGGGCCGCAGATACGCAGTATTTT,CASSQDSSGAADTQYF
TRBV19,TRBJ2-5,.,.,TGTGCCAGTAGTAGACAGGTGGCCCAAGAGACCCAGTACTTC,CASSRQVAQETQYF
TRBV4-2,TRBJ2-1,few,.,TGTGCCAGCAGCCAACCTCACGCGGCTGAGCAGTTCTTC,CASSQPHAAEQFF
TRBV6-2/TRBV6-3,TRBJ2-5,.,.,TGTGCCAGCAGTTACCCCTCCCCGCGGGGGCCCCAAGAGACCCAGTACTTC,CASSYPSPRGPQETQYF
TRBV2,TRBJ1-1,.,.,TGTGCCAGCAGCGTATGGGGGCGCAACACTGAAGCTTTCTTT,CASSVWGRNTEAFF
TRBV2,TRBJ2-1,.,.,TGTGCCAGCAGTGACGTTGGTACCGGTAGATACAATGAGCAGTTCTTC,CASSDVGTGRYNEQFF
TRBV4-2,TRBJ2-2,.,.,TGTGCCAGCAGCCACCAACCACGAGACAGGCCGGACGGGGAGCTGTTTTTT,CASSHQPRDRPDGELFF
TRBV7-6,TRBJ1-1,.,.,TGTGCCAGCAGCTTACGCTTACAGGGCGAGGATACTGAAGCTTTCTTT,CASSLRLQGEDTEAFF